This TCR beta chain originates from a study of T cell repertoires in cytomegalovirus infection. This clonotype was detected many times. Its specificity is not known. TCRdb reprocessed the reads via MiXCR and lists one record per CDR3 protein. This sample carries 550,000 to 850,000 distinct CDR3 sequences, about 30% of them seen once, and the ten largest clones take 15% to 20%. Trimming at V came to 0 bases and at J to 3 bases, leaving 5 bases not matched to a gene. The CDR3 has 16 amino acids. The germline V gene encodes CDR1 SGHTA and CDR2 FQGNSA. The TCR sequence derives from a human donor in good health (CMV status not recorded). Some clones in this sample may be carry-over from other donors' samples. Specimen: cultured PBMCs, collected from culture after CMV antigen stimulation. J is TRBJ2-1 and V is TRBV7-2; 7 bases agree with TRBD2. The CDR3 here is CASSLAGGGGYNEQFF. CDR3 in DNA: TGTGCCAGCAGCTTAGCGGGTGGGGGGGGCTACAATGAGCAGTTCTTC.